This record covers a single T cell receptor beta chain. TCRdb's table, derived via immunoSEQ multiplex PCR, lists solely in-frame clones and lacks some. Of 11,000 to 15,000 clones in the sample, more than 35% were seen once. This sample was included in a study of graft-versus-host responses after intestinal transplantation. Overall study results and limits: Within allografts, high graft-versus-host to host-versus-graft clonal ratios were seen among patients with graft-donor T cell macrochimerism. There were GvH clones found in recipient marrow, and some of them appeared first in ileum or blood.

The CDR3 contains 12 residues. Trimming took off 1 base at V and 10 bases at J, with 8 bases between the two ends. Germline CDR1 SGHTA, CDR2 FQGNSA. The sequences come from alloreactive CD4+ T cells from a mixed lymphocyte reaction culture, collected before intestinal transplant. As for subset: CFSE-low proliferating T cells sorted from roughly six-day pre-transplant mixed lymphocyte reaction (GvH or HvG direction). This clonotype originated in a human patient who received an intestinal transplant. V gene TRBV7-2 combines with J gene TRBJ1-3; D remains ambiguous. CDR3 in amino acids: CASSLERRTIYF. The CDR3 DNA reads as TGTGCCAGCAGCTTAGAGAGGAGGACCATATATTTT.